Described below is a single T cell receptor (beta chain) sequence and its context. The data derive from a study of T cells expressing NK-cell markers. Each CDR3 protein gets one entry in TCRdb, which reprocessed the 5' RACE reads and gives no DNA. This table lists a few hundred thousand distinct CDR3 sequences. The TCR sequence derives from a man aged 18-70 years in good health. Sample: blood T cells: a sorted CD56 or NKG2C T cell subset, CD4+ or CD8+ T cells, or bulk PBMC T cells (not recorded which).

CDR3 sequence: CASSQALGGGQTVLGEQFF. The chain recombines TRBV5-1 with TRBJ2-1; there is no DNA to check the TCRdb D call of TRBD1. The CDR3 has 19 residues. Germline V gene lookup returns CDR1 SGHRS and CDR2 YFSETQ.